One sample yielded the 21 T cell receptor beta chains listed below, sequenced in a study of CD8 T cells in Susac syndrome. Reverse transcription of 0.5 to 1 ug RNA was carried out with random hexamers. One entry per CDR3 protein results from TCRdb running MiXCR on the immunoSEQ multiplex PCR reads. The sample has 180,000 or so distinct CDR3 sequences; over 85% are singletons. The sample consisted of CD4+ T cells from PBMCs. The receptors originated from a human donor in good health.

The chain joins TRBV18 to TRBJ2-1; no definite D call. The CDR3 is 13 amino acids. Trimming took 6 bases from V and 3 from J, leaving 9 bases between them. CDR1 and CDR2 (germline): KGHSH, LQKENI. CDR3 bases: TGTGCCAGCTCTACCAACAGCTACAATGAGCAGTTCTTC. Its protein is CASSTNSYNEQFF.

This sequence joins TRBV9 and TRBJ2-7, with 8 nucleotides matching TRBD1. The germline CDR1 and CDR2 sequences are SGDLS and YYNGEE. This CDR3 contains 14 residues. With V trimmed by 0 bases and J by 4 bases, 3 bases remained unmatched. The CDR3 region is CASSVGNRGYEQYF. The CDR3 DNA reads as TGTGCCAGCAGCGTAGGTAACAGGGGGTACGAGCAGTACTTC.

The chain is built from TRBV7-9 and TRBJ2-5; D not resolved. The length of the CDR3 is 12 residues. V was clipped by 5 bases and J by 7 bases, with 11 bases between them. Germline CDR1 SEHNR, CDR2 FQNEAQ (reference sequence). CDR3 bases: TGTGCCAGCAGCCAACTCGTTGCGACCCAGTACTTC. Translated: CASSQLVATQYF. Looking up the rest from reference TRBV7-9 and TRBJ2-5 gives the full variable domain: DTGVSQNPRHKITKRGQNVTFRCDPISEHNRLYWYRQTLGQGPEFLTYFQNEAQLEKSRLLSDRFSAERPKGSFSTLEIQRTEQGDSAMYLCASSQLVATQYFGPGTRLLVL.

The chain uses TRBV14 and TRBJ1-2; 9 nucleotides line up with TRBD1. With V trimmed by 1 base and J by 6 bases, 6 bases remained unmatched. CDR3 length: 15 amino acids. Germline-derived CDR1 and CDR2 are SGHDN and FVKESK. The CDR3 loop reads CASSQAPGTGNGYTF. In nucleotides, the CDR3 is TGTGCCAGCAGCCAAGCCCCCGGGACAGGGAATGGCTACACCTTC. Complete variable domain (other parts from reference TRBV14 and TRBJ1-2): EAGVTQFPSHSVIEKGQTVTLRCDPISGHDNLYWYRRVMGKEIKFLLHFVKESKQDESGMPNNRFLAERTGGTYSTLKVQPAELEDSGVYFCASSQAPGTGNGYTFGSGTRLTVV.

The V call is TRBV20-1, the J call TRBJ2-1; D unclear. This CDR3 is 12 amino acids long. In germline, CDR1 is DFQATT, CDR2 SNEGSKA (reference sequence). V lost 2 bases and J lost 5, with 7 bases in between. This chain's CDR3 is CSARRLHNEQFF. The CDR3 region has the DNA TGCAGTGCTAGAAGACTCCACAATGAGCAGTTCTTC.

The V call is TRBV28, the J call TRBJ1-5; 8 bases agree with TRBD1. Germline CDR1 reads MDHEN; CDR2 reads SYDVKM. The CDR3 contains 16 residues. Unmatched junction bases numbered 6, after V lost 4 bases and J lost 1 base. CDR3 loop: CASSSSGGRSNQPQHF. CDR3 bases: TGTGCCAGCAGTTCCTCAGGGGGCAGGAGCAATCAGCCCCAGCATTTT.

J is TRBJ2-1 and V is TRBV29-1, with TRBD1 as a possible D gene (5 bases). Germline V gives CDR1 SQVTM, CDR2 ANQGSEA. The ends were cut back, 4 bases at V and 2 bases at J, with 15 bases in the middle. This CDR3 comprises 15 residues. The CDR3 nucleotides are TGCAGCGTTGTGGGGCCCACTCTCGCCTACAATGAGCAGTTCTTC. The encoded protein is CSVVGPTLAYNEQFF.

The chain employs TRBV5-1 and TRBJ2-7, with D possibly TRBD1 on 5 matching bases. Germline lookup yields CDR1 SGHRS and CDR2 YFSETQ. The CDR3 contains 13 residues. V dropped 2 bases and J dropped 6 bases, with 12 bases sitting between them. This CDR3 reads CASSFQGSGEQYF. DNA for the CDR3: TGCGCCAGCAGCTTCCAGGGTTCAGGCGAGCAGTACTTC.

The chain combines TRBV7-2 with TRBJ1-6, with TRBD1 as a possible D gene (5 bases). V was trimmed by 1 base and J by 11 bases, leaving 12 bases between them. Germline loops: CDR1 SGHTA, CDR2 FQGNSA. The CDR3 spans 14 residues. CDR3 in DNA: TGTGCCAGCAGCTTAGGCGGGGCGCGTCCACCCCTCCACTTT. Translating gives CASSLGGARPPLHF.

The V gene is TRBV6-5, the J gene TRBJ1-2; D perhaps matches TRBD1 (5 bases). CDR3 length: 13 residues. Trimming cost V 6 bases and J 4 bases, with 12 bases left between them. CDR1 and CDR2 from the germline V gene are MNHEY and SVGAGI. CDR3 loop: CASRQTGPYGYTF. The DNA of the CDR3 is TGTGCCAGCAGACAAACAGGTCCCTATGGCTACACCTTC.

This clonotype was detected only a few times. The CDR3 spells CASSQVSGANVLTF. DNA of the CDR3: TGTGCCAGCAGCCAGGTCTCTGGGGCCAACGTCCTGACTTTC. The rearrangement joins TRBV14 to TRBJ2-6; unclear D gene. Germline V lookup: CDR1 SGHDN, CDR2 FVKESK. The CDR3 contains 14 residues. The germline V and J ends were trimmed by 3 bases and 0 bases, with 3 bases remaining between them.

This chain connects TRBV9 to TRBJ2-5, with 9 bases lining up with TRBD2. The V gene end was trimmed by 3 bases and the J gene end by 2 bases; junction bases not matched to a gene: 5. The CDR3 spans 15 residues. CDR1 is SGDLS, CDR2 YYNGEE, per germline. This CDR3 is CASSALAGAQETQYF. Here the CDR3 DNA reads TGTGCCAGCAGCGCACTAGCGGGCGCACAAGAGACCCAGTACTTC.

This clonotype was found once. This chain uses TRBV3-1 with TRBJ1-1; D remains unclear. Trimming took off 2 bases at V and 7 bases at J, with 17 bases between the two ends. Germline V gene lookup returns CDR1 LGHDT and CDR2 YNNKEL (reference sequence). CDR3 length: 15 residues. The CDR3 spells CASSQRDLRRLEAFF. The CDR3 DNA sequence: TGTGCCAGCAGCCAAAGGGATTTGAGACGGCTTGAAGCTTTCTTT.

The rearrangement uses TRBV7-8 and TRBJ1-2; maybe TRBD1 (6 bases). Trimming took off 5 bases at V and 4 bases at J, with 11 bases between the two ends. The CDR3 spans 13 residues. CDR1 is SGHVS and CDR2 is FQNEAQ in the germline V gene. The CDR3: CASSEGQLYGYTF. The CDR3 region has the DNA TGTGCCAGCAGCGAAGGACAGCTCTATGGCTACACCTTC.

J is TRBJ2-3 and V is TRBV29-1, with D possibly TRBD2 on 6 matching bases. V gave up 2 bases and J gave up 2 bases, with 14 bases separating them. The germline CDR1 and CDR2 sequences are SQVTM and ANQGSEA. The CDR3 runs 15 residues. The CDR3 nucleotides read TGCAGCGTTGAAAAGGGCGGGGCAAACACAGATACGCAGTATTTT. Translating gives CSVEKGGANTDTQYF.

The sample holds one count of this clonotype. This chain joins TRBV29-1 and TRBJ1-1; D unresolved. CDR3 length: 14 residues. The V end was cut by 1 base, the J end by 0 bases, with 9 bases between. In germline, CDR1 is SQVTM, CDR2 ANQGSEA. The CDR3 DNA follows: TGCAGCGTTGAAGTCTCACAGATGAACACTGAAGCTTTCTTT. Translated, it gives CSVEVSQMNTEAFF.

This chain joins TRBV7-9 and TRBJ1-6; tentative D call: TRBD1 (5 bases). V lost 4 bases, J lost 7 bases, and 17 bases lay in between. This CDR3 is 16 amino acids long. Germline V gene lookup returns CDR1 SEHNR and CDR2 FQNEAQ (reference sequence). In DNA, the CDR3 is TGTGCCAGCAGCTCTACCCGAGCAGGGCCGAATTCACCCCTCCACTTT. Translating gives CASSSTRAGPNSPLHF. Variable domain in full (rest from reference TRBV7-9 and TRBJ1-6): DTGVSQNPRHKITKRGQNVTFRCDPISEHNRLYWYRQTLGQGPEFLTYFQNEAQLEKSRLLSDRFSAERPKGSFSTLEIQRTEQGDSAMYLCASSSTRAGPNSPLHFGNGTRLTVT.

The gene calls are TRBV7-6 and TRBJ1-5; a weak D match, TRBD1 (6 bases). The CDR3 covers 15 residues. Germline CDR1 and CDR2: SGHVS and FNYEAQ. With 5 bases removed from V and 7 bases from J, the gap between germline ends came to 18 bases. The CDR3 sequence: CASSPGSGRGQPQHF. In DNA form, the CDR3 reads TGTGCCAGCAGCCCGGGGTCGGGAAGGGGGCAGCCCCAGCATTTT.

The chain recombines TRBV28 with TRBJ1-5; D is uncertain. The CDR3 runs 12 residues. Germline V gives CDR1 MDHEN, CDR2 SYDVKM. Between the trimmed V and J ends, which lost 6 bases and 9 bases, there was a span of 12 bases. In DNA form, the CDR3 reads TGTGCCAGCAGCGAGATGTTGCGGCCCCAGCATTTT. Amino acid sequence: CASSEMLRPQHF.

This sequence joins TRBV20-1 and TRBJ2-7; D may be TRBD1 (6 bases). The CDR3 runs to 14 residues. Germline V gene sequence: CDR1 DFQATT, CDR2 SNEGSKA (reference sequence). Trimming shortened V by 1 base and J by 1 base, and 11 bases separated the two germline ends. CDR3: CSARGSDRSYEQYF. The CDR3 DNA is TGCAGTGCTAGAGGCTCGGACAGATCCTACGAGCAGTACTTC.

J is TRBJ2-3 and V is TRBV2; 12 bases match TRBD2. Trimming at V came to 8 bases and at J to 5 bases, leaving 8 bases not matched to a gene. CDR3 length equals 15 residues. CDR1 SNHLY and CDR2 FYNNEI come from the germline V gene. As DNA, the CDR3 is TGTGCCAGCGGACCTAGCGGGGGGGCCGGAGATACGCAGTATTTT. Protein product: CASGPSGGAGDTQYF. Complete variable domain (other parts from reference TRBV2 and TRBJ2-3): EPEVTQTPSHQVTQMGQEVILRCVPISNHLYFYWYRQILGQKVEFLVSFYNNEISEKSEIFDDQFSVERPDGSNFTLKIRSTKLEDSAMYFCASGPSGGAGDTQYFGPGTRLTVL.